One and the same sample provided the 12 T cell receptor beta chains below, sequenced in a study of spatial heterogeneity in lung cancer. MiXCR, run by TCRdb on the 5' RACE reads, gives a single entry per CDR3 protein. This sample has roughly 39,000 distinct CDR3 sequences, with 7.5% found just once. This sample's time point: sample taken at primary tumor resection. From tumor, nontumor lung or frozen PBMC, whole RNA was taken unsorted for sequencing. This specimen consisted of PBMCs, obtained at surgery. Receptor source: a male donor with early-stage non-small cell lung cancer.

In this sample, this clonotype turned up many times. The chain recombines TRBV5-1 with TRBJ2-5; weak D call: TRBD2 (5 bases). V was pared by 3 bases and J by 4 bases, with 16 bases between. The CDR3 runs 15 residues. Germline CDR1 SGHRS, CDR2 YFSETQ. This chain's CDR3 is CASSSGIEARETQYF. CDR3 nucleotides: TGCGCCAGCAGCTCGGGAATCGAGGCCAGAGAGACCCAGTACTTC.

This clonotype was found many times. This chain links TRBV7-9 with TRBJ2-7; 7 positions agree with TRBD1. CDR1 is SEHNR and CDR2 is FQNEAQ in the germline V gene (reference sequence). The CDR3 covers 14 residues. V gave up 5 bases and J gave up 3 bases; unmatched junction bases: 7. The CDR3, as DNA: TGTGCCAGCAGCCCCCGGACAGGCCACTACGAGCAGTACTTC. It is translated as CASSPRTGHYEQYF.

The chain recombines TRBV18 with TRBJ2-7; no clear D gene. The CDR3 runs 12 residues. The ends were cut back, 5 bases at V and 6 bases at J, with 11 bases in the middle. Germline values: CDR1 KGHSH, CDR2 LQKENI. This chain's CDR3 is CASSETEGEQYV. In nucleotides, the CDR3 is TGTGCCAGCTCAGAAACGGAAGGCGAGCAGTACGTC.

The sample holds many counts of this clonotype. The chain joins TRBV29-1 to TRBJ2-3; 8 bases map to TRBD2. This CDR3 comprises 15 residues. Trimming took 0 bases from V and 3 from J; bases not matched to a gene: 5. Germline lookup yields CDR1 SQVTM and CDR2 ANQGSEA. The CDR3 here is CSVEDMRGATDTQYF. The CDR3, as DNA: TGCAGCGTTGAAGATATGCGGGGGGCGACAGATACGCAGTATTTT.

This clonotype has a count of ten or more. This chain uses TRBV10-3 with TRBJ2-7, with 9 positions matching TRBD1. The germline CDR1 and CDR2 sequences are ENHRY and SYGVKD. This CDR3 is built from 14 residues. The CDR3 sequence: CATASDRGSYEQYF. In nucleotides, the CDR3 is TGTGCTACTGCCTCGGACAGGGGATCCTACGAGCAGTACTTC.

This clonotype was observed a handful of times. V usage is TRBV7-8 and J usage is TRBJ1-3; D is possibly TRBD1 (6 bases). The CDR3 has 17 amino acids. V dropped 5 bases and J dropped 0 bases, with 17 bases sitting between them. Looked up from germline, CDR1 is SGHVS and CDR2 is FQNEAQ. The CDR3 here is CASSPLGGTYSGNTIYF. In nucleotides, the CDR3 is TGTGCCAGCAGCCCCTTAGGGGGGACCTACTCTGGAAACACCATATATTTT.

This clonotype has ten or more counts. The rearrangement joins TRBV7-6 to TRBJ1-1; TRBD1 might be the D (5 bases). This CDR3 has 16 amino acids. Germline V gene sequence: CDR1 SGHVS, CDR2 FNYEAQ. V was pared by 4 bases and J by 1 base, with 16 bases between. The CDR3 DNA reads TGTGCCAGCAGCTACGACAGCCTCCACCCGAACACTGAAGCTTTCTTT. Translation: CASSYDSLHPNTEAFF.

This clonotype was detected many times. The chain combines TRBV12-3 or TRBV12-4 with TRBJ1-2, with unresolved D. Deletions cut 6 bases from V and 1 base from J, with 3 bases between. This CDR3 spans 11 amino acids. This chain's CDR3 is CASSLNYGYTF. The CDR3 DNA reads TGTGCCAGCAGCCTTAACTATGGCTACACCTTC.

This clonotype came up many times. V and J are TRBV7-8 and TRBJ1-2; D possibly corresponds to TRBD1 (6 bases). Trimming cost V 3 bases and J 6 bases, with 17 bases left between them. Germline CDR1 is SGHVS and CDR2 is FQNEAQ. The CDR3 extends over 15 amino acids. CDR3 bases: TGTGCCAGCAGCTTCACAGGGATTGGGATTAATGGCTACACCTTC. Protein sequence: CASSFTGIGINGYTF.

Sample share makes this clonotype medium-sized (0.01 to 0.1%). This chain connects TRBV6-2 or TRBV6-3 to TRBJ1-5; TRBD1 agrees at 7 bases. With 10 bases clipped from V and 0 bases from J, the junction kept 6 bases outside the gene matches. Per germline, CDR1 MNHEY and CDR2 SVGEGT. This CDR3 is 14 amino acids long. CDR3 nucleotide sequence: TGTGCCACCCAGGGGGAATATAGCAATCAGCCCCAGCATTTT. Translating it yields CATQGEYSNQPQHF.

This clonotype was picked up many times. The chain couples TRBV6-5 to TRBJ1-1; D is unresolved. The CDR3 is 15 amino acids. Trimming took 0 bases from V and 1 from J, leaving 9 bases between them. Germline CDR1 MNHEY, CDR2 SVGAGI. CDR3 sequence: CASSYSKHRNTEAFF. DNA for the CDR3: TGTGCCAGCAGTTACTCGAAGCACAGGAACACTGAAGCTTTCTTT.

This clonotype was seen repeatedly, ten times or more. This chain connects TRBV23-1 to TRBJ2-7, with 10 bases lining up with TRBD1. TRBV23-1 is annotated as an ORF whose role is uncertain. The CDR3 loop spans 15 amino acids. Trimming removed 4 bases from V and 2 bases from J; junction bases left unmatched: 5. CDR3 DNA: TGCGCCAGCAGTCGACGAGGACAGGGGGCCTACGAGCAGTACGTC. Translation gives CASSRRGQGAYEQYV.